These T cell receptor beta chains were read from a single sample in a study of shared clonotypes between healthy human individuals. Some clones are missing from TCRdb's copy, which holds only in-frame ones; the method was immunoSEQ multiplex PCR. The data show 2 million to 2.5 million clones, 93% seen once. Source material: naive CD4+ T cells from PBMCs. These receptors all come from a man aged 18 to 30 in good health. Some clones in this sample may be carry-over from other donors' samples. CDR3s include the opening cysteine and the closing phenylalanine or tryptophan. D genes are given only for firm matches. Expanded clones get a size class; other rows say once, few or many, or leave the size out.

clone_size d_call j_call cdr3_length v_call cdr3_nt cdr3_aa
NA NA TRBJ2-7 13 TRBV11-2 TGTGCCAGCAGCTTAGAACAGTCCTACGAGCAGTACTTC CASSLEQSYEQYF
NA NA TRBJ2-3 14 TRBV7-2 TGTGCCAGCAGCTTAGTGGTACGCACAGATACGCAGTATTTT CASSLVVRTDTQYF
once TRBD1 TRBJ1-1 16 TRBV19 TGTGCCAGTAGTATCTTGACAGGGGGCGGGAACACTGAAGCTTTCTTT CASSILTGGGNTEAFF
NA NA TRBJ2-3 15 TRBV7-3 TGTGCCAGCAGCCCCTACGTCGGGAGCACAGATACGCAGTATTTT CASSPYVGSTDTQYF
NA NA TRBJ2-3 16 TRBV6-5 TGTGCCAGCAGTTACTCGGTGGGACGGGGCACAGATACGCAGTATTTT CASSYSVGRGTDTQYF
NA NA TRBJ2-7 11 TRBV15 TGTGCCACCAGCAGGGACCAGGGGCAGTACTTC CATSRDQGQYF
NA TRBD2 TRBJ2-1 16 TRBV7-9 TGTGCCAGCAGCTTCTCTCGTGCGGGGGGGGACTTCGGGCAGTTCTTC CASSFSRAGGDFGQFF
NA NA TRBJ1-4 15 TRBV5-1 TGCGCCAGCAGCATCGGGCCCGCAACTAATGAAAAACTGTTTTTT CASSIGPATNEKLFF
NA TRBD1 TRBJ2-1 15 TRBV9 TGTGCCAGCAGCGTGGACAGGGTGTCCTACAATGAGCAGTTCTTC CASSVDRVSYNEQFF
NA TRBD1 TRBJ1-2 15 TRBV7-3 TGTGCCAGCAGCCCGCCTGGAAGGGGGCAGGGCGGCTACACCTTC CASSPPGRGQGGYTF
NA NA TRBJ1-1 12 TRBV7-2 TGTGCCAGCAGCTTATTGAGGGTCGAAGCTTTCTTT CASSLLRVEAFF
NA NA TRBJ1-2 14 TRBV7-2 TGTGCCAGCAGCTGGGGGACTTCTAACTATGGCTACACCTTC CASSWGTSNYGYTF
NA TRBD2 TRBJ2-2 16 TRBV4-3 TGCGCCAGCAGCCAAGATAGTCGACTAGCCGGCGGGGAGCTGTTTTTT CASSQDSRLAGGELFF
NA TRBD1 TRBJ2-1 13 TRBV19 TGTGCCAGTAGTGTGGGACAGTACAATGAGCAGTTCTTC CASSVGQYNEQFF
NA NA TRBJ1-1 15 TRBV6-5 TGTGCCAGCAGTTACTCGATGGTGCAGTGGGCTGAAGCTTTCTTT CASSYSMVQWAEAFF
few TRBD1 TRBJ1-1 16 TRBV6-5 TGTGCCAGCAGTTACCGCGGACAGGGAAGGAACACTGAAGCTTTCTTT CASSYRGQGRNTEAFF
NA TRBD1 TRBJ1-5 15 TRBV9 TGTGCCAGCAGCCCGGGACAGTCGAACAATCAGCCCCAGCATTTT CASSPGQSNNQPQHF
NA TRBD1 TRBJ1-1 13 TRBV19 TGTGCCAGCCACAGGGGGGGGGAAACTGAAGCTTTCTTT CASHRGGETEAFF
NA NA TRBJ1-2 12 TRBV4-1 TGCGCCAGCAGCCCGGGACCGCGCGGCTACACCTTC CASSPGPRGYTF
NA NA TRBJ1-4 13 TRBV2 TGTGCCAGCAGCGAGACAGTGGGAGGAAAACTGTTTTTT CASSETVGGKLFF
NA NA TRBJ2-7 15 TRBV5-1 TGCGCCAGCAGCTTGTACGTTTCAGGGTCCTACGAGCAGTACTTC CASSLYVSGSYEQYF
NA TRBD2 TRBJ2-2 17 TRBV19 TGTGCCAGTAGACTCGCAGGGACTAGCGGGACCGACGGGGAGCTGTTTTTT CASRLAGTSGTDGELFF
NA NA TRBJ2-5 15 TRBV4-1 TGCGCCAGCAGCCAAAGGTGGGAGGAACGGGAGACCCAGTACTTC CASSQRWEERETQYF
once NA TRBJ2-1 15 TRBV25-1 TGTGCCAGCAGTGAATGTGCCCCCCCTCCCAATGAGCAGTTCTTC CASSECAPPPNEQFF
NA TRBD2 TRBJ2-2 15 TRBV5-1 TGCGCCAGCGGCGGACTAGCGGGAGTGAACGGGGAGCTGTTTTTT CASGGLAGVNGELFF
NA TRBD1 TRBJ2-2 15 TRBV30 TGTGCCTGGATTCCCGGACAGGGGTTAACCGGGGAGCTGTTTTTT CAWIPGQGLTGELFF
NA NA TRBJ2-7 14 TRBV2 TGTGCCAGCAGTGAACAGGGCAGCTCCTACGAGCAGTACTTC CASSEQGSSYEQYF
NA NA TRBJ1-5 15 TRBV28 TGTGCCAGCAGTTTATGGCAGACCTTCAATCAGCCCCAGCATTTT CASSLWQTFNQPQHF
NA NA TRBJ2-1 16 TRBV5-1 TGCGCCAGCAGCTCAGACTTCGCAGGGTCCTACAATGAGCAGTTCTTC CASSSDFAGSYNEQFF
NA TRBD1 TRBJ1-2 18 TRBV7-9 TGTGCCAGCAGCTTAGCGGGCCAGGGGGAAGGAAAAAACTATGGCTACACCTTC CASSLAGQGEGKNYGYTF
NA NA TRBJ2-2 18 TRBV5-5 TGTGCCAGCAGCCATAACTCCTTCCGGCAGGCGAACACCGGGGAGCTGTTTTTT CASSHNSFRQANTGELFF
NA NA TRBJ1-1 15 TRBV5-1 TGCGCCAGCAGCTTACGGTTGGCAGGGCTTTCTGAAGCTTTCTTT CASSLRLAGLSEAFF
few NA TRBJ1-4 15 TRBV2 TGTGCCAGCAGTGAAGTCAGCCAGTCGGGCGAAAAACTGTTTTTT CASSEVSQSGEKLFF
once NA TRBJ1-4 15 TRBV6-1 TGTGCCAGCATCTTACTCCCGGCGGCTAATGAAAAACTGTTTTTT CASILLPAANEKLFF
NA TRBD2 TRBJ2-1 14 TRBV30 TGTGCCTGGAGTGCCGGACTAGCAGCCGATGAGCAGTTCTTC CAWSAGLAADEQFF
NA NA TRBJ1-2 14 TRBV9 TGTGCCAGCAGCGTAGGTGGGATGGTAGGTGGCTACACCTTC CASSVGGMVGGYTF
NA NA TRBJ1-1 13 TRBV29-1 TGCAGCGTTGTGTTACAGTTGAACACTGAAGCTTTCTTT CSVVLQLNTEAFF
NA NA TRBJ2-7 14 TRBV7-3 TGTGCCAGCAGCCTGCAGGGGGGCCGATACGAGCAGTACTTC CASSLQGGRYEQYF
few NA TRBJ2-7 17 TRBV5-1 TGCGCCAGCAGCTTGGGCCGAGACAGCTCTGTTCCCAACGAGCAGTACTTC CASSLGRDSSVPNEQYF
NA NA TRBJ2-3 11 TRBV28 TGTGCCAGCAGTGGGAGGGATACGCAGTATTTT CASSGRDTQYF
NA NA TRBJ2-7 17 TRBV7-9 TGTGCCAGCACCCTAGTGGCCGGGGGCCTAATCGGCGGCGAGCAGTACTTC CASTLVAGGLIGGEQYF
once TRBD1 TRBJ2-7 17 TRBV15 TGTGCCACCAGCAGAGATGAGGACAGGTTATATCCCTACGAGCAGTACTTC CATSRDEDRLYPYEQYF
NA TRBD2 TRBJ2-1 15 TRBV7-2 TGTGCCAGCAGCTTTCCGGGACTAGCGTACAATGAGCAGTTCTTC CASSFPGLAYNEQFF
NA NA TRBJ2-1 13 TRBV7-2 TGTGCCAGCAGTTTTCGGATTTACAATGAGCAGTTCTTC CASSFRIYNEQFF
NA NA TRBJ1-2 13 TRBV6-4 TGTGCCAGCAGTAGGGGAGGGACCTATGGCTACACCTTC CASSRGGTYGYTF
NA NA TRBJ2-7 14 TRBV6-1 TGTGCCAGCAGTGATGACCCAAGCTCCTACGAGCAGTACTTC CASSDDPSSYEQYF
NA NA TRBJ2-7 11 TRBV20-1 TGCAGTGCTAGACCCTTACAAGAGCAGTACTTC CSARPLQEQYF
NA NA TRBJ2-7 13 TRBV5-4 TGTGCCAGCAGCTTGGGGGTCGACTACGAGCAGTACTTC CASSLGVDYEQYF
NA NA TRBJ2-5 15 TRBV15 TGTGCCACCAGCAGAGATTTTGGGGGATTAGAGACCCAGTACTTC CATSRDFGGLETQYF
NA NA TRBJ2-7 13 TRBV5-1 TGCGCCAGCAGCGCGGGGACCTATTACGAGCAGTACTTC CASSAGTYYEQYF
NA TRBD1 TRBJ1-2 14 TRBV28 TGTGCCAGCAGTGGCGGGACAGTTAACTATGGCTACACCTTC CASSGGTVNYGYTF
NA NA TRBJ1-1 15 TRBV4-3 TGCGCCAGCAGCCAAGATCCTAGAGAGAACACTGAAGCTTTCTTT CASSQDPRENTEAFF
NA NA TRBJ1-1 15 TRBV28 TGTGCCAGCAGTTCTTGGGGTATCATGAACACTGAAGCTTTCTTT CASSSWGIMNTEAFF
NA NA TRBJ2-5 14 TRBV30 TGTGCCTGGAGTGTAAGTCTGCTAGTTGAGACCCAGTACTTC CAWSVSLLVETQYF